The following is a T cell receptor (beta chain) sequence with its context. The data originate from a study of cytomegalovirus exposure and HLA in healthy donors. Primers included in the PCR were 60 Vbeta and 13 Jbeta primers. TCRdb's copy holds only in-frame clones and misses some; the assay was immunoSEQ multiplex PCR. This table has 85,000 to 95,000 clones, roughly two thirds appearing once. V was clipped by 5 bases and J by 4 bases; unmatched bases: 4. Germline V lookup: CDR1 MDHEN, CDR2 SYDVKM. This CDR3 contains 14 residues. J is TRBJ1-2 and V is TRBV28, with 10 bases lining up with TRBD1. The TCR originated in a woman between 25 and 40 years old in good health and CMV-seronegative. The sequenced material came from PBMCs. The CDR3 loop reads CASSMTGGSYGYTF. CDR3 nucleotides: TGTGCCAGCAGTATGACAGGGGGCAGCTATGGCTACACCTTC.